A single sample gave rise to the 8 T cell receptor beta chains below, sequenced in a study of Graves' ophthalmopathy and Graves' hyperthyroidism. The TCR beta CDR3 regions underwent amplification from RNA transcripts. RT-PCR in the first round used HTBI primers; a second-round multiplex PCR followed. TCRdb called the multiplex PCR reads again in MiXCR, with one record for every CDR3 protein. Here the sample spans approximately 480,000 distinct CDR3 sequences, approximately 14% being singletons. Sequencing was performed on blood. Every receptor here comes from a woman in her 30s with Graves' ophthalmopathy.

V and J are TRBV28 and TRBJ2-7, with D uncertain. The CDR3 is 14 amino acids. In germline, CDR1 is MDHEN, CDR2 SYDVKM. Deletions cut 5 bases from V and 7 bases from J, with 18 bases between. CDR3 sequence: CASSREPLYAEQYF. CDR3 coding DNA: TGTGCCAGCAGTAGGGAACCCTTATACGCGGAGCAGTACTTC.

The J gene is TRBJ2-7, the V gene TRBV18; 12 positions agree with TRBD2. CDR1 and CDR2 from the germline V gene are KGHSH and LQKENI. CDR3 length: 17 residues. V dropped 3 bases and J dropped 6; count of bases not matched to a gene: 12. The CDR3 nucleotides are TGTGCCAGCTCACCGCTAGCGGGAGGGACGCCTACCCCCGAGCAGTACTTC. Protein: CASSPLAGGTPTPEQYF.

The table lists this clonotype with many counts. The chain links TRBV6-1 to TRBJ2-5; no reliable D call. CDR1 and CDR2 from the germline V gene are MNHNS and SASEGT. The CDR3 extends over 14 amino acids. Trimming shortened V by 7 bases and J by 2 bases, and 14 bases separated the two germline ends. CDR3 protein: CASTPRAPQETQYF. DNA of the CDR3: TGTGCCAGCACCCCCCGGGCCCCTCAAGAGACCCAGTACTTC.

This clonotype has at least ten counts. This chain connects TRBV12-3 or TRBV12-4 to TRBJ1-2; maybe TRBD1 (6 bases). The CDR3 totals 17 residues. V was shortened by 3 bases and J by 4 bases, with 21 bases between the two germline ends. CDR3 bases: TGTGCCAGCAGTTTTCAGTATGCAGGGGTGGGCTCCTATGGCTACACCTTC. The encoded protein is CASSFQYAGVGSYGYTF.

This clonotype has just a few counts. The gene calls are TRBV9 and TRBJ1-2, with unresolved D. The CDR3 is made up of 12 amino acids. Germline values: CDR1 SGDLS, CDR2 YYNGEE. Deletions cut 0 bases from V and 8 bases from J, with 8 bases between. CDR3 sequence reads: CASSVATTGYTF. Here the CDR3 DNA reads TGTGCCAGCAGCGTAGCTACGACGGGCTACACCTTC.

The sample holds many counts of this clonotype. This sequence joins TRBV29-1 and TRBJ2-5; D gene uncertain. Germline V gene sequence: CDR1 SQVTM, CDR2 ANQGSEA. The CDR3 contains 10 residues. Trimming removed 5 bases at V and 5 bases at J, with 6 bases between. The CDR3 coding sequence is TGCAGCGTTCTCGGGGAGACCCAGTACTTC. Translating it yields CSVLGETQYF.

In this sample, this clonotype turned up many times. This chain links TRBV28 with TRBJ1-5, with TRBD1 matching over 10 bases. The CDR3 runs to 16 residues. V shed 1 base and J 4 bases; nucleotides not matched to a gene: 4. CDR1 MDHEN and CDR2 SYDVKM come from the germline V gene. CDR3 loop: CASSLFVGQGNQPQHF. Written as DNA, the CDR3 is TGTGCCAGCAGTTTATTTGTGGGACAGGGGAATCAGCCCCAGCATTTT. The entire variable domain, with the rest obtained from reference TRBV28 and TRBJ1-5, is as follows: DVKVTQSSRYLVKRTGEKVFLECVQDMDHENMFWYRQDPGLGLRLIYFSYDVKMKEKGDIPEGYSVSREKKERFSLILESASTNQTSMYLCASSLFVGQGNQPQHFGDGTRLSIL.

Many counts were recorded for this clonotype. The V and J genes are TRBV12-3 or TRBV12-4 and TRBJ2-2; weak D call: TRBD2 (6 bases). The CDR3 covers 14 residues. V was shortened by 5 bases and J by 1 base, with 8 bases between the two germline ends. The CDR3 coding sequence is TGTGCCAGCAGTAGACTAGAGAACACCGGGGAGCTGTTTTTT. It translates to CASSRLENTGELFF.